This T cell receptor (beta chain) was documented in a study of beta chain features in type 1 diabetes. All of the isolated RNA was reverse transcribed, so expressed TCRB transcripts were sequenced. Clones were sequenced by immunoSEQ multiplex PCR, and TCRdb holds only the in-frame ones, with some missing. The sample lists 350,000 to 400,000 clones, about 14% occurring once. On this clone itself: Antigen: not known.

Whole-study findings and limits: Sequencing of cDNA might inflate the share of cells that strongly express TCR.

A single heparinised blood sample, averaging approximately 0.12 L, was obtained per donor. CD4+ naive, central memory, regulatory and stem cell-like memory subsets were isolated by sorting on CD45RO/CCR7/CD25/CD127/CD95/CD27. This TCR was recovered from a woman under 30 in good health. Input material: naive CD4+ T cells from blood.

The DNA of the CDR3 is TGTGCCAGCACCCCGCGGGCAGCAACTTACAATGAGCAGTTCTTC. Encoded protein: CASTPRAATYNEQFF. The chain recombines TRBV7-2 with TRBJ2-1, with D possibly being TRBD2 (5 bases). Per the germline V gene, CDR1 is SGHTA and CDR2 is FQGNSA. Trimming removed 7 bases at V and 4 bases at J, with 17 bases between. This CDR3 comprises 15 residues.